The entry that follows covers one TCR beta chain sequence. This sample's RNA came from whole unsorted tissue. Distant lung tissue was collected more than 3 cm away from the tumor edge. The data originate from a study of tumor and adjacent non-tumor tissue in lung cancer. A modified ARM-PCR protocol with three rounds of nested PCR amplified TCRbeta. TCRdb reprocessed the multiplex PCR reads with MiXCR, giving one entry per CDR3 protein. The table includes roughly 74,000 distinct CDR3 sequences, 76% detected once. This CDR3 is built from 12 residues. CDR1 and CDR2 (germline): SEHNR, FQNEAQ (reference sequence). Trimming took 4 bases from V and 14 from J, leaving 16 bases between them.

The source material was distant non-tumor lung tissue. V is TRBV7-9 and J is TRBJ2-3; D gene uncertain. This TCR came from a man aged 70-80 years with non-small cell lung cancer. CDR3: CASSSHHDTRYF. CDR3 coding DNA: TGTGCCAGCAGCTCCCACCATGATACACGGTATTTT. Drawing the rest from reference TRBV7-9 and TRBJ2-3, the complete variable domain is DTGVSQNPRHKITKRGQNVTFRCDPISEHNRLYWYRQTLGQGPEFLTYFQNEAQLEKSRLLSDRFSAERPKGSFSTLEIQRTEQGDSAMYLCASSSHHDTRYFGPGTRLTVL.